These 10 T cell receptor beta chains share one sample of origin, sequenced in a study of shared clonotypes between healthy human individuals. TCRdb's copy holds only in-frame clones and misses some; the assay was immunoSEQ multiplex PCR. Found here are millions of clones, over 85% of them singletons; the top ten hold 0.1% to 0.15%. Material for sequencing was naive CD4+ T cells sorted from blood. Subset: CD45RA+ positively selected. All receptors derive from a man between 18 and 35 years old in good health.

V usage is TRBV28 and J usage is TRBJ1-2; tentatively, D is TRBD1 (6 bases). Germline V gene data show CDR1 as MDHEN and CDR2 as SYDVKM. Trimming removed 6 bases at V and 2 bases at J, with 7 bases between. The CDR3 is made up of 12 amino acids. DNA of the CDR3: TGTGCCAGCAGAGACAGGAACTATGGCTACACCTTC. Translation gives CASRDRNYGYTF.

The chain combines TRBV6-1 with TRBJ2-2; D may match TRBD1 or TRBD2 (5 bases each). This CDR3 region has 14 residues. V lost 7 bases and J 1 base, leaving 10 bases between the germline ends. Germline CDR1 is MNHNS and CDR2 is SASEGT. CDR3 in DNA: TGTGCCAGCACAGGGACGGAGAACACCGGGGAGCTGTTTTTT. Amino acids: CASTGTENTGELFF.

The CDR3 DNA is TGTGCCAGTAGTAACGAACAGGGGGCCTACGAGCAGTACTTC. Its protein product is CASSNEQGAYEQYF. This rearrangement joins TRBV19 to TRBJ2-7; 8 positions match TRBD1. The ends lost 4 bases at V and 2 bases at J; junction bases unmatched: 4. The V gene's germline CDR1 is LNHDA and CDR2 SQIVND (reference sequence). The CDR3 is made up of 14 amino acids.

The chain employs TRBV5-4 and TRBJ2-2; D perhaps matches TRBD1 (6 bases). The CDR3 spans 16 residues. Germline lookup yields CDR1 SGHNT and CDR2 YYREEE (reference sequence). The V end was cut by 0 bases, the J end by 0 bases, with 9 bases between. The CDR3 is CASSLGGPSNTGELFF. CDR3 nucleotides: TGTGCCAGCAGCTTGGGGGGGCCCTCGAACACCGGGGAGCTGTTTTTT.

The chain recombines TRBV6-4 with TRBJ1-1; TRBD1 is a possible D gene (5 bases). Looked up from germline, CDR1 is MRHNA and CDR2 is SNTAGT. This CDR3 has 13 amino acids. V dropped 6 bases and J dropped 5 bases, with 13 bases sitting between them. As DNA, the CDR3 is TGTGCCAGCAGCAGGGCCGAAACTACTGAAGCTTTCTTT. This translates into CASSRAETTEAFF.

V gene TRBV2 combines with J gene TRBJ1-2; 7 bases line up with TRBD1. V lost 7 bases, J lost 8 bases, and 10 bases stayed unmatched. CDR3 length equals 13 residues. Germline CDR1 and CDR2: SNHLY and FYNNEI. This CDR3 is CASNPGTVYGYTF. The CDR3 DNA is TGTGCCAGCAATCCTGGGACAGTTTACGGCTACACCTTC. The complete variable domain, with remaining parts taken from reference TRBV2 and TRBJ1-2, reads EPEVTQTPSHQVTQMGQEVILRCVPISNHLYFYWYRQILGQKVEFLVSFYNNEISEKSEIFDDQFSVERPDGSNFTLKIRSTKLEDSAMYFCASNPGTVYGYTFGSGTRLTVV.

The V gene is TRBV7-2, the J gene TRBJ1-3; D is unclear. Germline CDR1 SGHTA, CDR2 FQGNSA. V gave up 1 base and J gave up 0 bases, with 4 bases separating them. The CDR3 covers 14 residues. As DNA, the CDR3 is TGTGCCAGCAGCTTAGATCGCTCTGGAAACACCATATATTTT. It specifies CASSLDRSGNTIYF.

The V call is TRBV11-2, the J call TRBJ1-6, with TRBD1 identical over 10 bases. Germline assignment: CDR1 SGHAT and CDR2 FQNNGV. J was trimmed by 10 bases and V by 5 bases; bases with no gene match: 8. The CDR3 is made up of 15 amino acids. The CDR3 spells CASSPRGTGESPLHF. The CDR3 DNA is TGTGCCAGCAGCCCCCGCGGGACAGGGGAATCACCCCTCCACTTT.

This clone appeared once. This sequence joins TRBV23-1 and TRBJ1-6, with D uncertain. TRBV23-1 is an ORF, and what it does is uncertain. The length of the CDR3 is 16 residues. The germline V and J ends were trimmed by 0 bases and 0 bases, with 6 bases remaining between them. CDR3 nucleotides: TGCGCCAGCAGTCAATCATCGAGCTCCTATAATTCACCCCTCCACTTT. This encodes CASSQSSSSYNSPLHF.

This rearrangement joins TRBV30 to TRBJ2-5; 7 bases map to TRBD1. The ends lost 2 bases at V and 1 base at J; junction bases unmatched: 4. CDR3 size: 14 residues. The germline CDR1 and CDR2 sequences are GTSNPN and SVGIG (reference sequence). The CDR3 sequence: CAWSSGDSQETQYF. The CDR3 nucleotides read TGTGCCTGGAGTTCCGGGGACAGCCAAGAGACCCAGTACTTC.